This T cell receptor (beta chain) comes out of a study of cytomegalovirus exposure and HLA in healthy donors. Findings and limits, study-wide: Published work reported that the classifier diagnosed cytomegalovirus status with high specificity and sensitivity.

The CDR3 runs 16 residues. Germline V lookup: CDR1 SGHNT, CDR2 YYREEE (reference sequence). V dropped 4 bases and J dropped 6; count of bases not matched to a gene: 14. Profiled with immunoSEQ multiplex PCR; TCRdb holds only in-frame clones, not every one. The sample yields about 250,000 clones, roughly 90% seen once. Of note for this clone: Its antigen is not known.

This sequence joins TRBV5-4 and TRBJ1-1, with 8 nucleotides matching TRBD1. The sample comprised PBMCs. The sequence was collected from a man younger than 35 in good health and CMV-seropositive. The CDR3 DNA follows: TGTGCCAGCAGCGGGGGCTTGGGACAGGTGTTCCCTGAAGCTTTCTTT. Translated: CASSGGLGQVFPEAFF.